Listed below are T cell receptor beta chains from one sample, sequenced in a study of T-cell memory formation after mild COVID-19. One entry per CDR3 protein results from TCRdb running MiXCR on the 5' RACE reads. Of 300,000 to 400,000 distinct CDR3 sequences in the sample, 20% to 25% were seen once. The material sequenced was PBMCs or a T cell subset sorted from them (not recorded which). The receptors were sampled from an adult woman who had mild COVID-19 (a few samples of this study predate the infection). Cell type and time point are not known. Both conserved end residues are trimmed from each CDR3.

V,J,CDR3
TRBV27,TRBJ2-7,ASSVAGTSGAYEQY
TRBV4-2,TRBJ2-7,ASSQEQGLPYEQY
TRBV12-3/TRBV12-4,TRBJ2-7,ASTLLAGNEQY
TRBV18,TRBJ2-5,ASSPLRDRTRGETQY
TRBV7-9,TRBJ2-7,ASSSQGSSYEQY
TRBV27,TRBJ2-7,ASSFRDGAYEQY
TRBV7-2,TRBJ2-1,ASSQGGHWVNEQF
TRBV7-8,TRBJ2-2,ASSLDDRGNTGELF
TRBV20-1,TRBJ2-4,SARDSGIGYIQY
TRBV9,TRBJ2-1,ASSVAGGPFNEQF
TRBV9,TRBJ2-3,ASSGTNGDTQY
TRBV7-3,TRBJ1-1,ASSLRRGLYAGNTEAF
TRBV24-1,TRBJ2-7,ATSDPSGGQAYEQY
TRBV29-1,TRBJ2-3,SVEEGTDTQY
TRBV6-1,TRBJ2-3,ASSPGEGRSDTQY
TRBV15,TRBJ2-2,ATKDRVAGELF